Below, one TCR beta chain is given with its context. The entry originates in a study of cytomegalovirus exposure and HLA in healthy donors. Germline loops: CDR1 SGHRS, CDR2 YFSETQ. The CDR3 loop spans 15 amino acids. Trimming removed 5 bases from V and 9 bases from J; junction bases left unmatched: 15. PCR primers comprised 60 Vbeta and 13 Jbeta primers. Clones were sequenced by immunoSEQ multiplex PCR, and TCRdb holds only the in-frame ones, with some missing. The sample contains 140,000 to 150,000 clones, approximately 80% of which appear only once. The sample comprised PBMCs. The gene calls are TRBV5-1 and TRBJ2-7; 9 bases align to TRBD2. The TCR sequence derives from a woman younger than 30 in good health and CMV-seropositive. The CDR3 DNA follows: TGCGCCAGCAGTTCCGCCGGGACTAGCTGGATCGGGCAGTACTTC. Its protein is CASSSAGTSWIGQYF.